Following are 30 T cell receptor beta chains from one sample sequenced in a study of monozygotic twins with inflammatory bowel disease. Reanalyzing the 5' RACE reads, TCRdb keeps one entry per CDR3 protein, without DNA. This sample's table reports 330,000 or so distinct CDR3 sequences. The specimen sequenced was blood. These receptors were collected from a human donor with ulcerative colitis or Crohn's disease, or a healthy co-twin of an affected twin (not recorded which).

The V and J genes are TRBV28 and TRBJ2-2; the D gene TCRdb calls, TRBD2, cannot be checked with no DNA. Per the germline V gene, CDR1 is MDHEN and CDR2 is SYDVKM. The length of the CDR3 is 15 residues. The CDR3 region is CASSLGGLTTGELFF.

The chain recombines TRBV10-2 with TRBJ2-5; absent DNA, TCRdb's TRBD2 call cannot be checked. In germline, CDR1 is WSHSY, CDR2 SAAADI. This CDR3 comprises 13 residues. Here the CDR3 reads CASSGGGATTQYF.

The CDR3 sequence: CASSSPIRDTEAFF. The chain couples TRBV5-4 to TRBJ1-1; TCRdb's D call, TRBD1, is unchecked because there is no DNA. This CDR3 has 14 residues. CDR1 is SGHNT and CDR2 is YYREEE in the germline V gene (reference sequence).

The chain joins TRBV11-2 to TRBJ2-1. CDR1 and CDR2 (germline): SGHAT, FQNNGV. The CDR3 runs to 18 residues. The CDR3 spells CASSPISEERSSYNEQFF. Based on the CDR3 plus reference TRBV11-2 and TRBJ2-1, the full variable domain is EAGVAQSPRYKIIEKRQSVAFWCNPISGHATLYWYQQILGQGPKLLIQFQNNGVVDDSQLPKDRFSAERLKGVDSTLKIQPAKLEDSAVYLCASSPISEERSSYNEQFFGPGTRLTVL.

The gene calls are TRBV7-3 and TRBJ2-6; TCRdb names TRBD1, which stays unverified in the absence of DNA. CDR3 size: 17 residues. Germline V gives CDR1 SGHTA, CDR2 FQGTGA. CDR3 sequence reads: CASSPGTGRSGANVLTF.

The chain has TRBV6-1 and TRBJ2-1; the TCRdb D gene call, TRBD2, has no DNA to confirm it. The CDR3 length is 15 residues. CDR1 MNHNS and CDR2 SASEGT come from the germline V gene. CDR3 loop: CASSMGLAAYNEQFF.

The chain recombines TRBV19 with TRBJ2-7; no DNA is available, so the TRBD2 call from TCRdb remains unchecked. This CDR3 contains 15 residues. CDR1 is LNHDA and CDR2 is SQIVND in the germline V gene (reference sequence). The CDR3 loop is CASSIVAGGSYEQYF. The full variable domain, in which reference TRBV19 and TRBJ2-7 provide the parts outside the CDR3, is DGGITQSPKYLFRKEGQNVTLSCEQNLNHDAMYWYRQDPGQGLRLIYYSQIVNDFQKGDIAEGYSVSREKKESFPLTVTSAQKNPTAFYLCASSIVAGGSYEQYFGPGTRLTVT.

Here the CDR3 reads CSARVVPGAFF. The chain employs TRBV20-1 and TRBJ1-1; TCRdb's D gene call, TRBD1, goes unchecked for lack of DNA. CDR1 and CDR2 from the germline V gene are DFQATT and SNEGSKA (reference sequence). CDR3 size: 11 residues.

The rearrangement uses TRBV3-1 and TRBJ1-4; TCRdb outputs TRBD1, but without DNA this stays unchecked. Germline V gene lookup returns CDR1 LGHDT and CDR2 YNNKEL (reference sequence). CDR3 length: 13 amino acids. The chain's CDR3 is CASSQLGGQRQLF.

The rearrangement links TRBV19 to TRBJ1-5; TCRdb lists TRBD1, though no DNA is available to test this call. The CDR3 sequence is 18 residues long. Looked up from germline, CDR1 is LNHDA and CDR2 is SQIVND (reference sequence). The CDR3 loop reads CASSAAGTAFYSNQPQHF.

The rearrangement links TRBV7-9 to TRBJ2-7; TCRdb's D call, TRBD2, is unchecked because there is no DNA. This CDR3 is built from 13 residues. Germline values: CDR1 SEHNR, CDR2 FQNEAQ (reference sequence). This CDR3 is CASSSGLDYEQYF.

The chain links TRBV7-3 to TRBJ2-5; there is no DNA to check the TCRdb D call of TRBD2. The CDR3 length is 18 residues. In germline, CDR1 is SGHTA, CDR2 FQGTGA. This CDR3 reads CASSPSDSPGPKSETQYF.

CDR3 sequence reads: CASSQDLRDTQYF. The rearrangement links TRBV14 to TRBJ2-3. The germline V gene encodes CDR1 SGHDN and CDR2 FVKESK. There are 13 residues in the CDR3.

CDR3 amino acids: CASSLVVSNEQFF. V usage is TRBV7-2 and J usage is TRBJ2-1. The CDR3 length is 13 residues. Germline CDR1 is SGHTA and CDR2 is FQGNSA.

The gene calls are TRBV3-1 and TRBJ2-7; TCRdb names TRBD2, which stays unverified in the absence of DNA. Germline CDR1 reads LGHDT; CDR2 reads YNNKEL (reference sequence). The CDR3 spans 15 residues. The CDR3 loop reads CASSLKRTSANEQYF.

This rearrangement joins TRBV18 to TRBJ2-7. The germline gives CDR1 KGHSH, CDR2 LQKENI. CDR3 size: 11 residues. CDR3 residues: CASSDLDEQYF.

This chain links TRBV20-1 with TRBJ2-1. Germline V gene lookup returns CDR1 DFQATT and CDR2 SNEGSKA (reference sequence). The CDR3 is made up of 16 amino acids. The CDR3 is CSVGNRRASSYNEQFF.

The V gene is TRBV4-1, the J gene TRBJ2-1; TCRdb picks TRBD1, but there is no DNA to check that call. Germline-derived CDR1 and CDR2 are MGHRA and YSYEKL. The CDR3 sequence is 14 residues long. The CDR3 loop is CASGRESSYNEQFF.

The chain carries TRBV6-5 and TRBJ1-1; TCRdb's assignment of TRBD1 cannot be checked, as there is no DNA. Germline V CDR1 and CDR2: MNHEY, SVGAGI. The CDR3 is made up of 15 amino acids. CDR3 protein: CASSWGTGGVTEAFF.

The chain couples TRBV12-3 or TRBV12-4 to TRBJ2-1; with no DNA, the TCRdb D assignment of TRBD1 cannot be verified. The CDR3 has 19 residues. The chain's CDR3 is CASSPKTGGSTASYNEQFF.

This chain links TRBV15 with TRBJ1-4. There are 13 residues in the CDR3. CDR1 is LNHNV and CDR2 is YYDKDF in the germline V gene (reference sequence). Here the CDR3 reads CATSGRMDEKLFF.

The gene calls are TRBV10-3 and TRBJ1-1. Germline V CDR1 and CDR2: ENHRY, SYGVKD. This CDR3 is built from 13 residues. CDR3 residues: CAISSTPNTEAFF.

The gene calls are TRBV5-5 and TRBJ2-1; TCRdb designates TRBD1, a call that cannot be tested without DNA. Germline CDR1 and CDR2: SGHKS and YYEKEE (reference sequence). The CDR3 length is 17 residues. The CDR3 reads CASSFAPAGGNYNEQFF.

The CDR3 reads CASSQGKRETQYF. The rearrangement joins TRBV5-1 to TRBJ2-5; checking the TCRdb D call of TRBD1 is not possible without DNA. The CDR3 length is 13 residues. CDR1 SGHRS and CDR2 YFSETQ come from the germline V gene. Based on the CDR3 plus reference TRBV5-1 and TRBJ2-5, the full variable domain is KAGVTQTPRYLIKTRGQQVTLSCSPISGHRSVSWYQQTPGQGLQFLFEYFSETQRNKGNFPGRFSGRQFSNSRSEMNVSTLELGDSALYLCASSQGKRETQYFGPGTRLLVL.

V usage is TRBV2 and J usage is TRBJ1-1. Germline-derived CDR1 and CDR2 are SNHLY and FYNNEI. The CDR3 contains 14 residues. Here the CDR3 reads CASTTRAANTEAFF.

The chain recombines TRBV5-5 with TRBJ2-3; TCRdb gives TRBD1 as the D gene, but with no DNA this cannot be confirmed. Germline lookup yields CDR1 SGHKS and CDR2 YYEKEE (reference sequence). This CDR3 is 15 amino acids long. This CDR3 reads CASSLAGGAPDTQYF. Supplemented by reference TRBV5-5 and TRBJ2-3, the full variable domain reads DAGVTQSPTHLIKTRGQQVTLRCSPISGHKSVSWYQQVLGQGPQFIFQYYEKEERGRGNFPDRFSARQFPNYSSELNVNALLLGDSALYLCASSLAGGAPDTQYFGPGTRLTVL.

The chain uses TRBV12-3 or TRBV12-4 and TRBJ2-7; the TCRdb call, TRBD1, lacks DNA for checking. The CDR3 consists of 14 residues. The CDR3 spells CASSLTTEGGEQYF.

The chain is built from TRBV2 and TRBJ2-1; checking the TCRdb D call of TRBD2 is not possible without DNA. Germline V gene lookup returns CDR1 SNHLY and CDR2 FYNNEI. This CDR3 region has 14 residues. CDR3 loop: CASKSTGSSNEQFF. Full variable domain (outside the CDR3, taken from reference TRBV2 and TRBJ2-1): EPEVTQTPSHQVTQMGQEVILRCVPISNHLYFYWYRQILGQKVEFLVSFYNNEISEKSEIFDDQFSVERPDGSNFTLKIRSTKLEDSAMYFCASKSTGSSNEQFFGPGTRLTVL.

This sequence joins TRBV3-1 and TRBJ2-3; TCRdb lists TRBD2, though no DNA is available to test this call. Germline CDR1 LGHDT, CDR2 YNNKEL (reference sequence). The CDR3 sequence is 14 residues long. CDR3 loop: CASSSGDFTDTQYF.

The V call is TRBV6-6, the J call TRBJ1-2. This CDR3 has 12 amino acids. Germline lookup yields CDR1 MNHNY and CDR2 SVGAGI (reference sequence). CDR3 amino acids: CASSYSTEGYTF.